Sequencing of this T cell receptor (beta chain) was carried out in a study of a mutant IDH1 vaccine in newly diagnosed glioma. Comments on this clone: Its target is not known.

This sample's time point: week 47, end of study. With topical imiquimod, each dose of the vaccine consisted of 300 ug of mutant IDH1 20-mer peptide. CDR3 length equals 13 residues. V was pared by 6 bases and J by 5 bases, with 13 bases between. Germline CDR1 and CDR2: GTSNPN and SVGIG (reference sequence). Method: immunoSEQ multiplex PCR; TCRdb's copy keeps in-frame clones and lacks some. This table holds fewer than 35,000 clones, roughly 80% found once. The sample consisted of PBMCs, taken from a glioma patient whose treatment included an IDH1 peptide vaccine. The sequence was obtained from a man aged 25 to 40 with glioma. The chain employs TRBV30 and TRBJ2-2; the D gene is possibly TRBD2 (6 bases). CDR3 sequence reads: CACQTGGTGELFF. The CDR3 region has the DNA TGTGCCTGCCAAACTGGGGGGACCGGGGAGCTGTTTTTT.